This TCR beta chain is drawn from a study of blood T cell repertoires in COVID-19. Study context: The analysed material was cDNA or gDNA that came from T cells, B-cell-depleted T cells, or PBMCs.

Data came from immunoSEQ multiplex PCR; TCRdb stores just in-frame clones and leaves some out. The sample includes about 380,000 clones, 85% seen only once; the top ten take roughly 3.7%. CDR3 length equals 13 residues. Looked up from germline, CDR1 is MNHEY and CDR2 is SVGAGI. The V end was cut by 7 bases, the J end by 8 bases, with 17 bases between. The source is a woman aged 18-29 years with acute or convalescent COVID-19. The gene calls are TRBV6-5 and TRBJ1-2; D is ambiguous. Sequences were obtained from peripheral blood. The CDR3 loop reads CASTRHSREGYTF. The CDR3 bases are TGTGCCAGCACCCGACATTCGCGAGAAGGCTACACCTTC.